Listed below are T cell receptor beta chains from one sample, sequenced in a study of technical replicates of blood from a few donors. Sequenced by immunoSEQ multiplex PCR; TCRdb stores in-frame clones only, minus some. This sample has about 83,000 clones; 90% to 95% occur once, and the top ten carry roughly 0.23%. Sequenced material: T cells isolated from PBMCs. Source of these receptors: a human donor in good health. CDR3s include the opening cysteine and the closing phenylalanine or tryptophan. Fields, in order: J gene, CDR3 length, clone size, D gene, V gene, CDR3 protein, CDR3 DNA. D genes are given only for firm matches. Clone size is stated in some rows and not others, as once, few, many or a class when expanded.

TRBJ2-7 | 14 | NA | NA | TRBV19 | CASRARDTIYEQYF | TGTGCCAGTCGAGCCAGGGACACCATCTACGAGCAGTACTTC
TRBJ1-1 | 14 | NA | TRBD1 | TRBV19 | CASSVTGGNNEAFF | TGTGCCAGTTCTGTCACAGGGGGAAATAATGAAGCTTTCTTT
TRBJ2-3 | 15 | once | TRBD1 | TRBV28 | CASSLTGGSADTQYF | TGTGCCAGCAGTTTGACAGGGGGCTCAGCAGATACGCAGTATTTT
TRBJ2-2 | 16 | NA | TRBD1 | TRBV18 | CASSPGTGGTTGELFF | TGTGCCAGCTCACCCGGGACAGGGGGCACTACCGGGGAGCTGTTTTTT
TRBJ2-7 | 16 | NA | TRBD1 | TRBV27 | CASSLQKGQGRYEQYF | TGTGCCAGCAGTTTACAGAAGGGACAGGGGCGCTACGAGCAGTACTTC
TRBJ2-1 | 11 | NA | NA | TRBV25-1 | CASTLTGRAFF | TGTGCCAGCACTCTGACAGGTCGAGCGTTCTTC
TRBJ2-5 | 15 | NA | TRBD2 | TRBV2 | CASRRLAGQQETQYF | TGTGCCAGCAGGAGACTAGCGGGGCAGCAAGAGACCCAGTACTTC
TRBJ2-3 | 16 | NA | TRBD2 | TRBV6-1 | CASRESASGGIDTQYF | TGTGCCAGCAGAGAATCCGCTAGCGGGGGGATAGATACGCAGTATTTT
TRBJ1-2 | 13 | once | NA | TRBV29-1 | CSVPGGGNYGYTF | TGCAGCGTCCCGGGGGGGGGTAACTATGGCTACACCTTC
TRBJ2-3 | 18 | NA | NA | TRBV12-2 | CASRFFGRYIQSTDTQYF | TGTGCAAGTCGCTTCTTTGGCAGGTACATCCAAAGCACAGATACGCAGTATTTT
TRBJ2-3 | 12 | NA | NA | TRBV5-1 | CASNRNTDTQYF | TGCGCCAGCAACAGGAACACAGATACGCAGTATTTT
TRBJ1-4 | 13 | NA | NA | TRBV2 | CASSTATNEKLFF | TGTGCCAGCTCCACTGCAACTAATGAAAAACTGTTTTTT
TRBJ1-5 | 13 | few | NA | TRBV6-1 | CASSVMRDQPQHF | TGTGCCAGCAGTGTCATGAGGGATCAGCCCCAGCATTTT
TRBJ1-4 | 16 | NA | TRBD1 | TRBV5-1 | CASSSQLTGEGEKLFF | TGCGCCAGCAGCTCCCAGTTGACAGGGGAAGGAGAAAAACTGTTTTTT
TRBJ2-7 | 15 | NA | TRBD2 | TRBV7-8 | CASSPPSGSLYEQYF | TGTGCCAGCAGCCCTCCTAGCGGGAGTTTATACGAGCAGTACTTC
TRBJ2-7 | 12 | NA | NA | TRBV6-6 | CASMSEVNEQYF | TGTGCCAGCATGTCGGAGGTGAACGAGCAGTACTTC
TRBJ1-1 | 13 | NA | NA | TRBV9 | CASSRDTGTSAFF | TGTGCCAGCAGTAGAGATACGGGAACGTCAGCTTTCTTT
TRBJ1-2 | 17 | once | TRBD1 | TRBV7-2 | CASSFRRDRVLGNGYTF | TGTGCCAGCAGCTTCCGCCGGGACAGGGTACTCGGGAATGGCTACACCTTC
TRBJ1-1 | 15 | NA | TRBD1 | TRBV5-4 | CASSFGTGTAFEAFF | TGTGCCAGCAGCTTTGGGACCGGGACAGCATTTGAAGCTTTCTTT
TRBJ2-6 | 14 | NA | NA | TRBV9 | CASSPRIGANVLTF | TGTGCCAGCAGCCCCCGTATCGGGGCCAACGTCCTGACTTTC
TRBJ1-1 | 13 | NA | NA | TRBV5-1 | CASTFGPNTEAFF | TGCGCCAGCACCTTTGGCCCGAACACTGAAGCTTTCTTT
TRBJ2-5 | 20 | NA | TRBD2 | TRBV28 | CASSLAATSGSEILGETQYF | TGTGCCAGCAGTTTAGCAGCGACTAGCGGGAGTGAGATTTTGGGAGAGACCCAGTACTTC
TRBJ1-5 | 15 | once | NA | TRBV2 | CASTQGPLGNQPQHF | TGTGCCAGCACACAGGGACCTTTGGGCAATCAGCCCCAGCATTTT
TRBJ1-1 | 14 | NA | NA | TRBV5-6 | CASSLRGTNTEAFF | TGTGCCAGCAGCTTGAGGGGGACGAACACTGAAGCTTTCTTT
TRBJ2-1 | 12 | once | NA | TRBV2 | CALTSQGGSQFF | TGTGCTCTCACCTCACAGGGCGGAAGCCAGTTCTTC
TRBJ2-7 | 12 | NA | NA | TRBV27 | CASSLNLYEQYF | TGTGCCAGCAGCCTTAATCTCTACGAGCAGTACTTC
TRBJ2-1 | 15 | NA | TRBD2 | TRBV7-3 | CASSLGLAGGFEQFF | TGTGCCAGCAGCTTAGGATTAGCGGGGGGATTTGAGCAGTTCTTC
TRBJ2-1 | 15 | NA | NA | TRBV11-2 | CASSLEYRADNEQFF | TGTGCCAGCAGCTTAGAGTACAGGGCAGACAATGAGCAGTTCTTC
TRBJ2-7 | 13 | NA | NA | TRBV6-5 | CASGLSSSYEQYF | TGTGCCAGCGGATTATCTAGCTCCTACGAGCAGTACTTC
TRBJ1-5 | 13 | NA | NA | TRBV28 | CASRTTGDQPQHF | TGTGCCAGCAGGACAACAGGTGATCAGCCCCAGCATTTT
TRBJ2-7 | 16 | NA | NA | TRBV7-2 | CASSLEGFQASYEQYF | TGTGCCAGCAGCTTAGAGGGGTTCCAGGCCTCCTACGAGCAGTACTTC
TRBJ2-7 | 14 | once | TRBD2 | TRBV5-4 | CASSLNLAGGEQYF | TGTGCCAGCAGCTTGAATCTAGCGGGAGGCGAGCAGTACTTC
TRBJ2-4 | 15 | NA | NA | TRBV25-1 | CASSGPRVAKNIQYF | TGTGCCAGCAGTGGGCCCCGGGTAGCCAAAAACATTCAGTACTTC
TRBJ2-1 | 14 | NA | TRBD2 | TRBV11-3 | CASSSGLAGNEQFF | TGTGCCAGCAGCTCGGGACTAGCGGGCAATGAGCAGTTCTTC
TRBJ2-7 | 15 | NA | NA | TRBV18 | CASSPGTGGTYEQYF | TGTGCCAGCTCACCAGGGACGGGGGGCACCTACGAGCAGTACTTC
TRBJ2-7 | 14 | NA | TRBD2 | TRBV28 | CASRLSGSSYEQYF | TGTGCCAGCAGGCTTAGCGGGAGTTCGTACGAGCAGTACTTC
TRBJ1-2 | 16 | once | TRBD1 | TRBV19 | CASSPGPGTGVYGYTF | TGTGCCAGTAGCCCCGGGCCGGGGACAGGGGTTTATGGCTACACCTTC
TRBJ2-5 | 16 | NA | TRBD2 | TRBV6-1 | CASSEESGEGPETQYF | TGTGCCAGCAGTGAAGAAAGTGGGGAGGGGCCGGAGACCCAGTACTTC
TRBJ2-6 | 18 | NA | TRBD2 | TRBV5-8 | CASSYSGGALSGANVLTF | TGTGCCAGCAGCTATAGCGGGGGGGCCTTATCTGGGGCCAACGTCCTGACTTTC
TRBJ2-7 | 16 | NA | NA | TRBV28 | CASSSPGGVSSYEQYF | TGTGCCAGCAGTTCCCCGGGGGGCGTTAGCTCCTACGAGCAGTACTTC
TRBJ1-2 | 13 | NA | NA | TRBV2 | CASSQGGGYGYTF | TGTGCCAGCTCTCAGGGAGGGGGGTATGGCTACACCTTC
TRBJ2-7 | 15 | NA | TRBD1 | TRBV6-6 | CASSSLDRGSYEQYF | TGTGCCAGCAGCTCCTTGGACAGGGGCTCCTACGAGCAGTACTTC
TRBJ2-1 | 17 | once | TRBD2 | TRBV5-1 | CASSFFRTSSGGNEQFF | TGCGCCAGCAGCTTCTTCCGCACCTCTAGCGGGGGTAATGAGCAGTTCTTC
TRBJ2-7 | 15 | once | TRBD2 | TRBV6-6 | CASSFPGTSGWIQYF | TGTGCCAGCAGTTTTCCCGGGACTAGCGGATGGATCCAGTACTTC
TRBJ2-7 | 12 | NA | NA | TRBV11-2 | CSIRHRRYEQYF | TGCAGCATAAGACATCGGAGGTACGAGCAGTACTTC
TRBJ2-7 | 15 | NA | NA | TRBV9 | CASSVFEASSYEQYF | TGTGCCAGCAGCGTATTTGAGGCTAGCTCCTACGAGCAGTACTTC
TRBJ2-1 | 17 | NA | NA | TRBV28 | CASSLPLRGHDTMKQFF | TGTGCCAGCAGTTTGCCGCTTCGGGGACATGATACAATGAAGCAGTTCTTC
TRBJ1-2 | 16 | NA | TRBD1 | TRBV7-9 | CASSPPDRGANYGYTF | TGTGCCAGCAGCCCACCGGACAGGGGAGCTAACTATGGCTACACCTTC
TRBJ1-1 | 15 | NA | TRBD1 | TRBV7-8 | CASSPVRWGQGEAFF | TGTGCCAGCAGCCCCGTCCGGTGGGGACAGGGTGAAGCTTTCTTT
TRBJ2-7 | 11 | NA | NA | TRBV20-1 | CSASPVSEQYF | TGCAGTGCTAGTCCCGTGTCCGAGCAGTACTTC
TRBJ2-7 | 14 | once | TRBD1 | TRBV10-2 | CASSGPGQGLEQYF | TGCGCCAGCAGTGGCCCGGGACAGGGTCTCGAGCAGTACTTC
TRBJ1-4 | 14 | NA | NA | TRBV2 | CASVRLGRNEKLFF | TGTGCCAGCGTCAGGTTGGGCAGGAATGAAAAACTGTTTTTT
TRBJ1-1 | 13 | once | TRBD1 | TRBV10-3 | CAIRENRGPEAFF | TGTGCCATCAGAGAGAACAGGGGCCCTGAAGCTTTCTTT